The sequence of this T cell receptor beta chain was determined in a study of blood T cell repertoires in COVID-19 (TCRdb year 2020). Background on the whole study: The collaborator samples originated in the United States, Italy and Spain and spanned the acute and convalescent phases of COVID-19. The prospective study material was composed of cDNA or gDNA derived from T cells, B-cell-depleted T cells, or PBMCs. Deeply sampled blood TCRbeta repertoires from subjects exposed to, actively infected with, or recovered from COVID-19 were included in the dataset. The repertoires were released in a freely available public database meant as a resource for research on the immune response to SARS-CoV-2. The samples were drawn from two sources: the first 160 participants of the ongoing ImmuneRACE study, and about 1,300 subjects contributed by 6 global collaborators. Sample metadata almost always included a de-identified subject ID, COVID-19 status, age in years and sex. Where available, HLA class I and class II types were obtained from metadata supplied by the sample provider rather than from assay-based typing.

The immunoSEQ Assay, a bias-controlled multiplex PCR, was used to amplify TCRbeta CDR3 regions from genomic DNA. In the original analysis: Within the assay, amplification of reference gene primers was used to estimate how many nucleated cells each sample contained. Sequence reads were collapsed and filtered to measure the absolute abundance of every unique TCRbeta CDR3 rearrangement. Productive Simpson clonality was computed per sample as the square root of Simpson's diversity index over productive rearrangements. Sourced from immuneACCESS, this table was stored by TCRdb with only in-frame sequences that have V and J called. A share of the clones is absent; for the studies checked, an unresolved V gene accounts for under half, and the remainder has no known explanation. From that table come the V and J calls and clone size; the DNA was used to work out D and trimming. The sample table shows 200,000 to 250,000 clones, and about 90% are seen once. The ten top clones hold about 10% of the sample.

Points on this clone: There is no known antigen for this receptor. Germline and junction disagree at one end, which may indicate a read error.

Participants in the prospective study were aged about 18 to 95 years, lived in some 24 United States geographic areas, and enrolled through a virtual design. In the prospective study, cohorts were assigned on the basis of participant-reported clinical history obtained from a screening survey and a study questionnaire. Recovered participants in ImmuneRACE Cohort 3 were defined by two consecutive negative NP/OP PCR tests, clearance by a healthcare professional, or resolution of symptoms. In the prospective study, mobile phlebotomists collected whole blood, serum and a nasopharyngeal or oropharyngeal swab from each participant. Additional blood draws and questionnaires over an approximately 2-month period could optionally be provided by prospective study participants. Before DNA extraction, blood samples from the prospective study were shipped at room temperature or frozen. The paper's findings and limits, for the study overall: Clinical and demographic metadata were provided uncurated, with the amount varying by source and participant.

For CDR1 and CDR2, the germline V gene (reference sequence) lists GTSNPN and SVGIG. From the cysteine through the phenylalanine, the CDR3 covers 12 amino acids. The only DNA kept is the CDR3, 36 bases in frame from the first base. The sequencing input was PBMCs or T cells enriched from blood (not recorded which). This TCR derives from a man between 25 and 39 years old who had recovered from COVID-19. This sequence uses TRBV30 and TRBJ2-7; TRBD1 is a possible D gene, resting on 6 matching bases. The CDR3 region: CAWSADSSTCHF. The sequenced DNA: TGTGCCTGGAGTGCGGACAGCTCGACGTGTCACTTC.